This T cell receptor beta chain originates from a study of cytomegalovirus exposure and HLA in healthy donors listed by TCRdb under 2017. Broadly, across the study: An earlier analysis of some 500 of the donors reported 250 to 300 Gb of sequence data and some 100 million unique TCR beta sequences from some 180 million T cells. In addition to the first cohort of approximately 670 subjects, a separate validation cohort of approximately 130 different subjects was used. An early release that covered approximately 600 HLA-typed donors contained approximately 290 gigabases of sequencing data and approximately 85 million unique TCR sequences. To predict cytomegalovirus infection status, the study brought together high-throughput TCR immunosequencing, statistical association of individual TCRs with disease status, and machine learning. The study was designed to test whether signatures of past pathogen exposure could be identified by cataloging public T cell receptors. Donor age, sex, ethnicity and CMV serostatus were compiled alongside the repertoire data. Across around 400 genotyped donors of the cohort, an average of 235,054 unique TCR beta nucleotide sequences per donor were sequenced, and about a sixth of those sequences were non-productive. An earlier analysis of approximately 580 of the donors used high-throughput TCR beta sequencing to judge whether each TCR beta V gene segment behaved as functional or pseudogenic. Five DR-DQ haplotypes were handled as single units for association and clustering, since linkage in the cohort was strong. In the later analysis, no new phenotypic data were used to find candidate immune exposures; instead, reliance was placed on TCR beta sequences and their occurrence across donors. Every discovery cohort repertoire had been produced on one sequencing platform. The number of donors typed differed by locus, with 629-630 for A, B, C, DRB1 and DQB1, around 500 for DQA1, 600 to 610 for DPA1, and roughly 450 for DPB1. HLA typing included class I and class II loci at four-digit resolution. In a later analysis, previously published TCR beta repertoires from 550 to 700 donors were re-analyzed and high-resolution HLA genotyping was added so that TCR occurrence patterns could be studied. Of the roughly 410 genotyped donors, 81% were placed in the genetic ancestry cluster associated with self-reported Caucasian donors. A later genetic analysis took genome-wide SNP genotypes for about three fifths of the roughly 700 donors and used that subset as a discovery cohort. The study used immunosequencing to profile the T cell repertoires of 666 subjects and linked those repertoires to cytomegalovirus serostatus. Here is what the overall study found, with its caveats: According to a later genetic analysis, donors in an Asian-associated ancestry cluster had fewer N-insertions in productive TCRs than the approximately 610-donor mean. A few of the identified cytomegalovirus-associated TCR beta chains were confirmed in vitro to be specific for cytomegalovirus antigens. Because the 87-base-pair reads could not distinguish some IMGT-functional V segments, including TRBV6-2 and TRBV6-3, those segments were excluded. Because counts were too low, about 15 rarely observed V segments, including chromosome 9 orphons, were left out of the earlier analysis of roughly 600 of the donors. In an earlier analysis of a few hundred of the donors, most TCR beta V segments were observed in productive rearrangements about 90% or about 30% of the time, broadly matching IMGT annotations. A later analysis reported that several top co-occurrence clusters appeared linked to parvovirus B19, influenza, CMV and Epstein-Barr virus. The cohort was sequenced for TCR beta chains only, and without alpha or paired-chain data the features that could be detected were limited. For the cohort, immune exposure information was limited to CMV serostatus. The study gave a list of under 200 TCR beta chains associated with cytomegalovirus. Linkage disequilibrium might explain the correlated functional status among segregating V segments, but an unknown experimental factor could not be excluded. The sequencing pipeline was judged likely to have produced a cluster of highly shared sequence variants as a technical artifact. Across donors, most TCR sequences were observed very rarely, whereas some public TCRs were present in many individuals. Presence/absence analyses assumed roughly uniform sequencing depth across donors, an assumption that may not hold. At a false discovery rate of 0.05, a later analysis linked 15,000 to 20,000 TCR beta sequences to specific HLA alleles. According to the authors, the approach could potentially be generalized to other disease states and immunological phenotypes. The classifier was reported to diagnose cytomegalovirus status with high specificity and sensitivity in both the original cohort and the validation cohort. In a later analysis, TCR association rates were found to vary across HLA loci, with the most associated TCRs seen for DRB1 alleles and the fewest for HLA-C alleles. A later analysis found that most CMV-associated TCR beta chains appeared HLA-restricted, with HLA associations seemingly driven largely by CMV exposure. Because HLA typing was missing for some donors at each locus, association tests included only the typed subset. A further reported finding was that TCR beta sequences accurately predicted the HLA-A and HLA-B alleles for most subjects in the first cohort. In a later analysis, HLA-associated TCR beta chains were found to be more clonally expanded and to have lower generation probabilities than equally common non-associated chains. V-gene and J-gene trimming of TCR beta chains was associated with a missense DCLRE1C variant in a later genetic analysis, and the association was replicated in an independent cohort. Assigning TCR associations to individual alleles was difficult when HLA alleles, especially DR and DQ, strongly co-occurred.

In total, more than 500 healthy bone marrow donors made up the cohort. Cohort members were all nominally healthy when sampled, although unrecorded immune exposures were likely present. The donor tested CMV seropositive, placing the donor among the 290 or so seropositive members of the cohort. Every donor gave a peripheral blood sample, and the peripheral blood mononuclear cells from that sample were used for TCR beta sequencing. Genomic DNA was extracted from the blood cell samples with the Qiagen DNeasy Blood Extraction Kit. To prepare the library, the immunoSEQ multiplex PCR assay was applied. The multiplex PCR relied on a mix of 60 forward primers for TCR Vbeta segments and 13 reverse primers for TCR Jbeta segments. Amplification of the CDR3 region of rearranged TCR beta genes was performed with a multiplex PCR assay on genomic DNA. On the Illumina HiSeq System, the amplified TCR beta libraries were sequenced as 87-base-pair reads. The original pipeline was this. A later analysis counted approximately 76 million unique TCR beta chains across the 550 to 800 repertoires, and around 9.9 million of these chains were shared by at least two donors. To remove PCR and sequencing errors, raw reads were error-corrected and collapsed into unique sequences using a nearest-neighbor algorithm that merged closely related sequences. V, D and J gene segments were assigned by aligning CDR3 sequences to IMGT reference sequences. Each retained sequence needed at least a six-nucleotide match to both a V gene segment and a J gene segment. Rearrangements were classified as productive when the CDR3 lacked stop codons and remained in frame with V and J, and all other rearrangements were classified as non-productive. CDR3 was defined by IMGT convention, running from the second conserved V-encoded cysteine to the conserved J-encoded phenylalanine. Sequences without an unambiguous match to a single V gene segment were excluded from the earlier analysis of over 500 of the donors. An earlier analysis of 500 to 700 of the donors classified V segments as functional when productive rearrangements were above 56.7% and as segregating when the standard deviation between donors was above 5%. A statistical classification framework was built to diagnose cytomegalovirus status from the catalog of TCR beta chain sequences. In a later analysis, TCR nucleotide sequences were compared against IMGT/GENE-DB human TR gene sequences so that V and J genes could be assigned. In a later analysis, CDR3 sequences and most-parsimonious VDJ recombination scenarios were assigned using the TCRdist pipeline. In a later analysis, every TCR beta chain was defined by the combination of its CDR3 amino acid sequence and its V-gene family, and reads without a unique V-gene family were dropped. To address suspected cross-contamination and a sequencing artifact, a later analysis removed a few hundred highly shared, low-generation-probability nucleotide sequences. In a later analysis, a clonal expansion index for each public chain was calculated from normalized within-repertoire ranks of inferred template counts. In a later analysis, generation probabilities were computed with a VDJ recombination model fitted to out-of-frame rearrangements, and the resulting probabilities were checked against IGoR. In a later analysis, hypergeometric tests were used to score TCR-TCR, TCR-HLA and TCR-CMV co-occurrence, with a repertoire-size bias correction applied to TCR pairs. False discovery rates were estimated in a later analysis by permuting HLA or CMV assignments 20 times. In a later analysis, co-occurring TCRs were grouped using DBSCAN, and TCRdist sequence similarity was added for clustering within HLA-allele-positive subsets. Co-occurrence clustering excluded repertoires with fewer than 30,000 or more than 120,000 public chains, plus five with anomalous nucleotide sharing. Sourced from immuneACCESS, this table was stored by TCRdb with only in-frame sequences that have V and J called. A share of the clones is absent; for the studies checked, an unresolved V gene accounts for under half, and the remainder has no known explanation. That table is the source of V, J and clone size, and D and trimming were worked out from the DNA. A total of some 110,000 clones appear in this sample, just over 75% of them only once. Jointly, the top ten make up approximately 8.2% of the sample.

CDR3 length: 15 amino acids, cysteine to phenylalanine. The retained sequence is limited to the CDR3, 45 bases, with the frame set at the first base. Looking up the germline V gene (reference sequence) yields CDR1 LNHDA and CDR2 SQIVND. V loses 3 bases, J loses 0 bases, and the germline ends lie 12 bases apart. A remark on this clone: It lacks a known antigen. It has no much larger one-base neighbor in the sample; base qualities were not kept.

The clonotype comes from a man in his forties or fifties in good health and CMV-seropositive. The chain joins TRBV19 to TRBJ2-7; D gene: possibly TRBD1, on 6 matching bases. Sequencing input: PBMCs. CDR3 sequence: CASSIDDRTSYEQYF. The sequenced DNA: TGTGCCAGTAGTATCGACGACAGGACCTCCTACGAGCAGTACTTC.